The 27 T cell receptor beta chains in this list originate from one sample, sequenced in a study of shared clonotypes between healthy human individuals. Assay: immunoSEQ multiplex PCR; the TCRdb copy retains only in-frame clones and omits some. Counted here are some 2,000,000 clones, under 97% occurring once; the ten biggest clones make up 0.1% to 0.15%. Sequenced: naive CD4+ T cells sorted from blood. Subset here: CD45RA+ positively selected. The source is a man younger than 35 in good health.

With regard to this clone: Other DNA sequences in the same sample also yield this CDR3. The V call is TRBV7-2, the J call TRBJ2-5, with a weak D call TRBD2 (5 bases). Trimming cost V 5 bases and J 0 bases, with 10 bases left between them. The germline V gene has CDR1 SGHTA and CDR2 FQGNSA. This CDR3 has 14 residues. The CDR3 DNA sequence: TGTGCCAGCAGCCTTTCGGGGTACCAAGAGACCCAGTACTTC. Translating it yields CASSLSGYQETQYF.

The rearrangement uses TRBV5-1 and TRBJ2-5; 12 bases match TRBD1. The CDR3 length is 15 residues. Looked up from germline, CDR1 is SGHRS and CDR2 is YFSETQ. The junction had 6 bases not matched to a gene; V was cut back by 4 bases and J by 5 bases. CDR3 coding DNA: TGCGCCAGCAGCAAAGGGACAGGGGGCTGGGAGACCCAGTACTTC. Amino acids: CASSKGTGGWETQYF.

DNA of the CDR3: TGTGCCTGGAGTACCCGTAGTGAAAAACTGTTTTTT. Translated: CAWSTRSEKLFF. This rearrangement joins TRBV30 to TRBJ1-4; no definite D call. Trimming took 2 bases from V and 7 from J, leaving 8 bases between them. CDR1 is GTSNPN and CDR2 is SVGIG in the germline V gene (reference sequence). The CDR3 extends over 12 amino acids.

Remarks on this clone: Other nucleotide sequences in the sample specify the same CDR3. J is TRBJ2-5 and V is TRBV9; the match to TRBD2 covers 11 bases. Germline V gene sequence: CDR1 SGDLS, CDR2 YYNGEE. The CDR3 is made up of 15 amino acids. The junction had 7 bases not matched to a gene; V was cut back by 4 bases and J by 5 bases. The CDR3 DNA sequence: TGTGCCAGCAGCCCTAGACTAGCGGGGTGGGAGACCCAGTACTTC. Translated, it gives CASSPRLAGWETQYF.

Remarks on this clone: The same CDR3 is also encoded by other DNA sequences in this sample. This rearrangement joins TRBV7-2 to TRBJ2-7; TRBD2 matches at 13 bases. J gave up 0 bases and V 1 base, and 0 bases lay outside the gene matches. This CDR3 is 16 amino acids long. Germline V CDR1 and CDR2: SGHTA, FQGNSA. Here the CDR3 reads CASSLGLAGGSYEQYF. The CDR3 DNA is TGTGCCAGCAGCTTAGGACTAGCGGGAGGCTCCTACGAGCAGTACTTC.

This chain uses TRBV5-6 with TRBJ2-5, with TRBD2 as a possible D gene (5 bases). Germline V lookup: CDR1 SGHDT, CDR2 YYEEEE. CDR3 length: 15 amino acids. V lost 4 bases and J lost 2, with 15 bases in between. As DNA, the CDR3 is TGTGCCAGCAGCCCCCCCCGGACTTCACAAGAGACCCAGTACTTC. Its protein is CASSPPRTSQETQYF.

The chain uses TRBV6-6 and TRBJ2-7, with 10 positions matching TRBD2. Trimming at V came to 0 bases and at J to 2 bases, leaving 4 bases not matched to a gene. This CDR3 comprises 16 residues. CDR1 MNHNY and CDR2 SVGAGI come from the germline V gene (reference sequence). CDR3 DNA: TGTGCCAGCAGTTACTCAGCTAGCGGGAGCCCCTACGAGCAGTACTTC. This sequence encodes CASSYSASGSPYEQYF.

This chain joins TRBV10-3 and TRBJ1-2; weak D call: TRBD1 (6 bases). CDR3 length: 19 amino acids. Between the trimmed V and J ends, which lost 3 bases and 0 bases, there was a span of 23 bases. Germline CDR1 is ENHRY and CDR2 is SYGVKD. This CDR3 is CAISETPTGSILTNYGYTF. The CDR3 nucleotides read TGTGCCATCAGTGAAACACCTACAGGGTCGATTTTGACTAACTATGGCTACACCTTC.

Comments on this clone: Other DNA sequences from this sample encode an identical CDR3 as well. V and J are TRBV5-4 and TRBJ2-7; D may be TRBD1 (6 bases). CDR1 is SGHNT, CDR2 YYREEE, per germline (reference sequence). Trimming cost V 2 bases and J 2 bases, with 8 bases left between them. CDR3 length: 13 amino acids. The CDR3 sequence: CASSLQGAYEQYF. DNA of the CDR3: TGTGCCAGCAGCTTACAGGGTGCCTACGAGCAGTACTTC.

The chain uses TRBV6-5 and TRBJ2-1; 7 bases map to TRBD2. Germline V CDR1 and CDR2: MNHEY, SVGAGI. V lost 5 bases and J lost 9; bases outside the gene matches: 10. CDR3 length: 14 amino acids. In DNA, the CDR3 is TGTGCCAGCAGTATAGTCGGACTAGTAGGTGAGCAGTTCTTC. Translation: CASSIVGLVGEQFF.

The rearrangement uses TRBV5-4 and TRBJ2-2; D call uncertain. Trimming removed 1 base at V and 6 bases at J, with 16 bases between. In germline, CDR1 is SGHNT, CDR2 YYREEE (reference sequence). CDR3 size: 16 residues. The CDR3 nucleotides read TGTGCCAGCAGCTTGCCCTTCTGGGAAGGGTCCGGGGAGCTGTTTTTT. Translation: CASSLPFWEGSGELFF.

The rearrangement joins TRBV2 to TRBJ2-5; TRBD2 matches 10 bases. Germline values: CDR1 SNHLY, CDR2 FYNNEI. This CDR3 region has 13 residues. Trimming removed 8 bases from V and 5 bases from J; junction bases left unmatched: 5. The CDR3 coding sequence is TGTGCCAGCGGAGGGACTAGCGTGGAGACCCAGTACTTC. Encoded protein: CASGGTSVETQYF.

The rearrangement uses TRBV6-5 and TRBJ1-1, with D perhaps matching TRBD1 (6 bases). V shed 1 base and J shed 7 bases, with 10 bases lying between them. Germline CDR1 and CDR2: MNHEY and SVGAGI. The CDR3 sequence is 13 residues long. The CDR3, as DNA: TGTGCCAGCAGTTACTTGGACAGTCGTGAAGCTTTCTTT. Protein: CASSYLDSREAFF.

About this clone: Additional DNA sequences in this sample encode the identical CDR3. This chain joins TRBV5-4 and TRBJ2-5; 12 bases agree with TRBD2. With 0 bases clipped from V and 2 bases from J, the junction kept 2 bases outside the gene matches. Germline CDR1 and CDR2: SGHNT and YYREEE (reference sequence). The CDR3 sequence is 16 residues long. This CDR3 reads CASSLATSGGQETQYF. The CDR3 nucleotides read TGTGCCAGCAGCTTGGCCACTAGCGGGGGGCAAGAGACCCAGTACTTC.

Turning to this clone: Distinct nucleotide sequences in the sample also encode this CDR3. The genes are TRBV30 and TRBJ2-7; the D gene is possibly TRBD2 (5 bases). V was pared by 0 bases and J by 0 bases, with 6 bases between. The CDR3 has 13 amino acids. CDR1 and CDR2 from the germline V gene are GTSNPN and SVGIG (reference sequence). For the CDR3, the DNA is TGTGCCTGGAGTGTGGGGAGCTCCTACGAGCAGTACTTC. This encodes CAWSVGSSYEQYF.

The chain is built from TRBV11-2 and TRBJ1-6; TRBD1 aligns across 7 bases. CDR3 size: 18 residues. Germline loops: CDR1 SGHAT, CDR2 FQNNGV. The ends lost 0 bases at V and 2 bases at J; junction bases unmatched: 7. The DNA of the CDR3 is TGTGCCAGCAGCTTAGATCCGACAGGGTCGGCCTATAATTCACCCCTCCACTTT. Translation: CASSLDPTGSAYNSPLHF.

This chain uses TRBV7-2 with TRBJ2-7, with D maybe TRBD1 (7 bases). The CDR3 has 14 residues. CDR1 is SGHTA, CDR2 FQGNSA, per germline. V shed 5 bases and J shed 7 bases, with 18 bases lying between them. The CDR3 region is CASSPLKGAGEQYF. The CDR3 region has the DNA TGTGCCAGCAGCCCATTGAAGGGGGCGGGAGAGCAGTACTTC. Full variable domain (rest looked up from reference TRBV7-2 and TRBJ2-7): GAGVSQSPSNKVTEKGKDVELRCDPISGHTALYWYRQSLGQGLEFLIYFQGNSAPDKSGLPSDRFSAERTGGSVSTLTIQRTQQEDSAVYLCASSPLKGAGEQYFGPGTRLTVT.

The V gene is TRBV10-3, the J gene TRBJ2-7; D remains unclear. The CDR3 covers 15 residues. Deletions cut 3 bases from V and 0 bases from J, with 12 bases between. From germline, CDR1 is ENHRY and CDR2 SYGVKD. In nucleotides, the CDR3 is TGTGCCATCAGTGACTCTGGGTCCAGCTCCTACGAGCAGTACTTC. Encoded protein: CAISDSGSSSYEQYF.

The chain links TRBV6-1 to TRBJ1-3; no reliable D call. Germline V CDR1 and CDR2: MNHNS, SASEGT. There are 16 residues in the CDR3. V was clipped by 0 bases and J by 0 bases, with 9 bases between them. The CDR3 DNA is TGTGCCAGCAGTGAAGCGCTGACCATCTCTGGAAACACCATATATTTT. Encoded protein: CASSEALTISGNTIYF.

The V and J genes are TRBV12-5 and TRBJ2-1; TRBD2 matches 9 bases. The V gene's germline CDR1 is LGHNT and CDR2 FRNRAP. The CDR3 sequence is 17 residues long. V lost 2 bases, J lost 4 bases, and 9 bases stayed unmatched. The CDR3 loop is CASGLRVLAGYYNEQFF. The CDR3 bases are TGTGCTAGTGGTTTGAGAGTCCTAGCGGGGTATTACAATGAGCAGTTCTTC. Full variable domain (remainder filled in from reference TRBV12-5 and TRBJ2-1): DARVTQTPRHKVTEMGQEVTMRCQPILGHNTVFWYRQTMMQGLELLAYFRNRAPLDDSGMPKDRFSAEMPDATLATLKIQPSEPRDSAVYFCASGLRVLAGYYNEQFFGPGTRLTVL.

The chain has TRBV5-8 and TRBJ1-5; D remains ambiguous. The V gene's germline CDR1 is SGHTS and CDR2 YDEGEE. This CDR3 is built from 13 residues. Trimming took 1 base from V and 2 from J, leaving 4 bases between them. Written as DNA, the CDR3 is TGTGCCAGCAGCTTGAGTCGCAATCAGCCCCAGCATTTT. Translating gives CASSLSRNQPQHF.

The chain employs TRBV30 and TRBJ2-1; D unresolved. Deletions cut 5 bases from V and 8 bases from J, with 16 bases between. This CDR3 is 13 amino acids long. In germline, CDR1 is GTSNPN, CDR2 SVGIG (reference sequence). The CDR3 reads CAWGYVVIHEQFF. CDR3 in DNA: TGTGCCTGGGGCTATGTAGTTATTCATGAGCAGTTCTTC. The full variable domain, with the rest looked up from reference TRBV30 and TRBJ2-1, is SQTIHQWPATLVQPVGSPLSLECTVEGTSNPNLYWYRQAAGRGLQLLFYSVGIGQISSEVPQNLSASRPQDRQFILSSKKLLLSDSGFYLCAWGYVVIHEQFFGPGTRLTVL.

The V call is TRBV18, the J call TRBJ1-6, with 8 bases that match TRBD1. With 2 bases clipped from V and 6 bases from J, the junction kept 3 bases outside the gene matches. Per the germline V gene, CDR1 is KGHSH and CDR2 is LQKENI. The length of the CDR3 is 15 residues. DNA for the CDR3: TGTGCCAGCTCACCAAATACAGGGGGTAATTCACCCCTCCACTTT. It specifies CASSPNTGGNSPLHF.

This chain links TRBV6-5 with TRBJ1-6; the D gene is possibly TRBD1 (6 bases). This CDR3 comprises 15 residues. Trimming took off 7 bases at V and 3 bases at J, with 13 bases between the two ends. Germline assignment: CDR1 MNHEY and CDR2 SVGAGI. This CDR3 is CASNQQGHYNSPLHF. Written as DNA, the CDR3 is TGTGCCAGCAACCAACAGGGACACTATAATTCACCCCTCCACTTT.

The chain employs TRBV18 and TRBJ2-7; 7 nucleotides align to TRBD1. The CDR3 is 16 residues long. CDR1 and CDR2 (germline): KGHSH, LQKENI. Germline trimming cut 4 bases from V and 3 bases from J; bases unmatched to any gene: 12. The CDR3 protein is CASSRTEARGIYEQYF. The CDR3 coding sequence is TGTGCCAGCTCACGGACCGAGGCCAGGGGGATCTACGAGCAGTACTTC.

The V gene is TRBV6-5, the J gene TRBJ1-6; D remains ambiguous. This CDR3 contains 11 residues. Trimming pared 5 bases from V and 16 bases from J, leaving 12 bases between. Germline-derived CDR1 and CDR2 are MNHEY and SVGAGI. The CDR3 coding sequence is TGTGCCAGCAGTAACCGGTATTCGCTCCACTTT. Amino acids: CASSNRYSLHF.

The chain employs TRBV19 and TRBJ1-2; TRBD1 matches 8 bases. The V segment lost 4 bases and the J segment 3 bases; nucleotides outside the gene matches: 7. CDR3 length: 15 amino acids. Germline CDR1 LNHDA, CDR2 SQIVND (reference sequence). DNA of the CDR3: TGTGCCAGTAGTAAGACAGGGGAAGGACACTATGGCTACACCTTC. It translates to CASSKTGEGHYGYTF.